These 30 T cell receptor beta chains were all obtained from the same sample, sequenced in a study of cytomegalovirus exposure and HLA in healthy donors. The primer mix had 60 Vbeta and 13 Jbeta primers. The protocol was immunoSEQ multiplex PCR, while the TCRdb copy is restricted to in-frame clones and leaves out a portion. This table holds roughly 150,000 clones, around 75% found once. The sequenced sample was PBMCs. These receptor sequences come from a male donor in good health and CMV-seronegative.

The V gene is TRBV29-1, the J gene TRBJ2-3, with TRBD2 identical over 11 bases. The V gene's germline CDR1 is SQVTM and CDR2 ANQGSEA. Trimming removed 5 bases from V and 3 bases from J; junction bases left unmatched: 19. The CDR3 contains 19 residues. The CDR3 sequence: CSVPSGTSGSAGGTDTQYF. The CDR3 DNA follows: TGCAGCGTTCCCTCCGGTACTAGCGGGAGTGCCGGAGGAACAGATACGCAGTATTTT.

The CDR3 DNA follows: TGCGCCAGCAGCTTGGCAGCGGGGGGCCGGTACGAGCAGTACTTC. It is translated as CASSLAAGGRYEQYF. V usage is TRBV5-1 and J usage is TRBJ2-5, with 9 positions matching TRBD2. The J call is uncertain, as TRBJ2-7 better fits the DNA end. Germline V gives CDR1 SGHRS, CDR2 YFSETQ. This CDR3 has 15 residues.

The V call is TRBV4-1, the J call TRBJ2-5; D call uncertain. Trimming left V 0 bases short and J 5 bases short, with 7 bases between. Per germline, CDR1 MGHRA and CDR2 YSYEKL. This CDR3 has 13 amino acids. The CDR3: CASSQEEVETQYF. The DNA of the CDR3 is TGCGCCAGCAGCCAAGAAGAGGTGGAGACCCAGTACTTC.

The V call is TRBV5-1, the J call TRBJ2-7; 15 bases agree with TRBD2. The V segment lost 7 bases and the J segment 7 bases; nucleotides outside the gene matches: 6. The CDR3 is 14 residues long. CDR1 is SGHRS and CDR2 is YFSETQ in the germline V gene. DNA for the CDR3: TGCGCCAGCCGGACTAGCGGGGGGGCGGGAGAGCAGTACTTC. This translates into CASRTSGGAGEQYF.

This clone was counted a few times. The J gene is TRBJ1-4, the V gene TRBV6-6, with D possibly TRBD1 on 6 matching bases. This CDR3 comprises 14 residues. The germline V gene encodes CDR1 MNHNY and CDR2 SVGAGI (reference sequence). The ends were cut back, 6 bases at V and 7 bases at J, with 15 bases in the middle. CDR3 in DNA: TGTGCCAGCAGAAAAGGGGGTTCCGGTGAAAAACTGTTTTTT. Translation: CASRKGGSGEKLFF.

V is TRBV9 and J is TRBJ1-3, with D hard to call. The length of the CDR3 is 16 residues. Trimming left V 0 bases short and J 0 bases short, with 10 bases between. Germline V lookup: CDR1 SGDLS, CDR2 YYNGEE. The CDR3 region has the DNA TGTGCCAGCAGCGTAGGCGGAGTCAGCTCTGGAAACACCATATATTTT. Amino acids: CASSVGGVSSGNTIYF.

The chain recombines TRBV5-1 with TRBJ2-7; tentatively, D is TRBD1 (6 bases). Germline V gives CDR1 SGHRS, CDR2 YFSETQ. Between the trimmed V and J ends, which lost 0 bases and 2 bases, there was a span of 12 bases. CDR3 length: 15 residues. CDR3 nucleotides: TGCGCCAGCAGCTTGGAATTCGGACAGCCCTACGAGCAGTACTTC. Translated: CASSLEFGQPYEQYF.

The chain couples TRBV6-5 to TRBJ1-1; possibly TRBD1 for D (6 bases). V shed 5 bases and J shed 1 base, with 11 bases lying between them. The CDR3 has 14 amino acids. CDR1 is MNHEY and CDR2 is SVGAGI in the germline V gene. The CDR3: CASSKQGSNTEAFF. CDR3 DNA: TGTGCCAGCAGTAAACAGGGTTCGAACACTGAAGCTTTCTTT.

The gene calls are TRBV5-6 and TRBJ2-7; maybe TRBD2 (5 bases). The V and J ends lost 7 bases and 3 bases respectively, with 14 bases between them. The CDR3 runs 13 residues. Per germline, CDR1 SGHDT and CDR2 YYEEEE. This CDR3 is CASEDGVSYEQYF. DNA for the CDR3: TGTGCCAGCGAGGACGGGGTGAGCTACGAGCAGTACTTC.

The J gene is TRBJ1-5, the V gene TRBV10-1; 8 nucleotides align to TRBD1. Trimming at V came to 2 bases and at J to 4 bases, leaving 7 bases not matched to a gene. Germline CDR1 is WNHNN and CDR2 is SYGVQD (reference sequence). This CDR3 region has 16 residues. CDR3 nucleotide sequence: TGCGCCAGCAGTGAGGACAGGGGTCCACGGAATCAGCCCCAGCATTTT. Translating it yields CASSEDRGPRNQPQHF.

In this sample, this clone turned up once. The V and J genes are TRBV7-6 and TRBJ2-7; 7 positions agree with TRBD1. The CDR3 contains 14 residues. Germline lookup yields CDR1 SGHVS and CDR2 FNYEAQ. The J segment lost 2 bases and the V segment lost 5 bases, leaving 6 bases of the junction unmatched. The CDR3 spells CASSRQGPTYEQYF. In DNA form, the CDR3 reads TGTGCCAGCAGCCGACAGGGCCCCACCTACGAGCAGTACTTC.

The chain couples TRBV2 to TRBJ1-4, with D perhaps TRBD1 (5 bases). In germline, CDR1 is SNHLY, CDR2 FYNNEI. Trimming left V 3 bases short and J 8 bases short, with 13 bases between. The CDR3 contains 14 residues. CDR3 amino acids: CASSDWGGGEKLFF. CDR3 in DNA: TGTGCCAGCAGTGACTGGGGTGGGGGGGAAAAACTGTTTTTT.

This chain connects TRBV5-1 to TRBJ1-3, with TRBD1 matching 10 bases. The ends lost 0 bases at V and 4 bases at J; junction bases unmatched: 4. Germline V gives CDR1 SGHRS, CDR2 YFSETQ. CDR3 length: 16 amino acids. As DNA, the CDR3 is TGCGCCAGCAGCTTGGGACAGGGGGCTCACGGAAACACCATATATTTT. Amino acids: CASSLGQGAHGNTIYF. The whole variable domain, filled in from reference TRBV5-1 and TRBJ1-3, reads KAGVTQTPRYLIKTRGQQVTLSCSPISGHRSVSWYQQTPGQGLQFLFEYFSETQRNKGNFPGRFSGRQFSNSRSEMNVSTLELGDSALYLCASSLGQGAHGNTIYFGEGSWLTVV.

The chain couples TRBV5-6 to TRBJ2-2; 9 bases are a match to TRBD1. This CDR3 region has 16 residues. The V gene end was trimmed by 0 bases and the J gene end by 4 bases; junction bases not matched to a gene: 4. CDR1 is SGHDT and CDR2 is YYEEEE in the germline V gene. The CDR3 is CASSLVGTGRTGELFF. The CDR3 DNA sequence: TGTGCCAGCAGCTTGGTTGGGACAGGGCGCACCGGGGAGCTGTTTTTT.

The chain couples TRBV7-6 to TRBJ1-4; D not resolved. In germline, CDR1 is SGHVS, CDR2 FNYEAQ. The V gene lost 5 bases and the J gene lost 4 bases, with 14 bases spanning the gap. The CDR3 runs 15 residues. The CDR3 sequence: CASSAQAGSNEKLFF. Written as DNA, the CDR3 is TGTGCCAGCAGCGCCCAAGCTGGGAGTAATGAAAAACTGTTTTTT.

This rearrangement joins TRBV7-2 to TRBJ2-2; 8 positions match TRBD2. CDR1 is SGHTA and CDR2 is FQGNSA in the germline V gene. V dropped 5 bases and J dropped 5; count of bases not matched to a gene: 16. The length of the CDR3 is 18 residues. The CDR3 here is CASSPPIGGRRRTGELFF. The DNA for the CDR3 is TGTGCCAGCAGCCCACCTATAGGCGGGAGGAGAAGGACCGGGGAGCTGTTTTTT.

The V and J genes are TRBV7-9 and TRBJ2-5; D remains unclear. CDR1 and CDR2 (germline): SEHNR, FQNEAQ (reference sequence). The CDR3 is made up of 12 amino acids. V was trimmed by 4 bases and J by 2 bases, leaving 5 bases between them. CDR3 residues: CASSSLQETQYF. Written as DNA, the CDR3 is TGTGCCAGCAGCTCCTTACAAGAGACCCAGTACTTC.

This chain connects TRBV4-3 to TRBJ2-3; 7 nucleotides align to TRBD2. This CDR3 is built from 16 residues. J lost 7 bases, V lost 4 bases, and 14 bases had no gene match. Per the germline V gene, CDR1 is LGHNA and CDR2 is YSLEER. The CDR3 coding sequence is TGCGCCAGCAGCCTCGATCTAGCGGAAGGGATAAATACGCAGTATTTT. As protein: CASSLDLAEGINTQYF.

This clone was seen a single time. This chain connects TRBV5-1 to TRBJ2-3, with D tentatively TRBD2 (6 bases). Germline V lookup: CDR1 SGHRS, CDR2 YFSETQ. V was clipped by 3 bases and J by 6 bases, with 17 bases between them. CDR3 length equals 15 residues. CDR3 coding DNA: TGCGCCAGCAGCTCGTCCGGGACTCGAGGGGATACGCAGTATTTT. The encoded protein is CASSSSGTRGDTQYF.

The sample holds a few counts of this clone. The chain employs TRBV18 and TRBJ2-3; 8 bases match TRBD2. Germline CDR1 is KGHSH and CDR2 is LQKENI. The CDR3 spans 19 residues. V shed 3 bases and J 4 bases; nucleotides not matched to a gene: 18. CDR3 nucleotides: TGTGCCAGCTCACCTTTAGCTAGCGGGTATTCTAAGATGGCAGATACGCAGTATTTT. It is translated as CASSPLASGYSKMADTQYF.

The rearrangement uses TRBV27 and TRBJ1-1; D possibly corresponds to TRBD1 (6 bases). Germline loops: CDR1 MNHEY, CDR2 SMNVEV (reference sequence). V was trimmed by 11 bases and J by 0 bases, leaving 16 bases between them. There are 14 residues in the CDR3. CDR3 amino acids: CAVRRGGMNTEAFF. The DNA of the CDR3 is TGTGCCGTCAGGAGGGGGGGGATGAACACTGAAGCTTTCTTT.

This chain links TRBV2 with TRBJ2-5, with D possibly TRBD1 on 8 matching bases. CDR1 SNHLY and CDR2 FYNNEI come from the germline V gene. Trimming pared 7 bases from V and 4 bases from J, leaving 22 bases between. CDR3 length equals 16 residues. The CDR3 sequence: CASNPLGTGGGETQYF. CDR3 nucleotide sequence: TGTGCCAGCAACCCCTTAGGGACAGGCGGGGGAGAGACCCAGTACTTC.

This clone has a handful of counts. The V and J genes are TRBV7-8 and TRBJ2-3; 12 positions match TRBD2. CDR3 length equals 16 residues. Germline assignment: CDR1 SGHVS and CDR2 FQNEAQ. Germline trimming cut 2 bases from V and 11 bases from J; bases unmatched to any gene: 11. CDR3 region: CASSLRGRTSGIMQYF. The CDR3, as DNA: TGTGCCAGCAGCTTACGGGGCAGGACTAGCGGGATAATGCAGTATTTT.

The chain combines TRBV19 with TRBJ2-3, with 9 bases identical to TRBD2. The CDR3 spans 19 residues. Germline lookup yields CDR1 LNHDA and CDR2 SQIVND (reference sequence). Unmatched junction bases numbered 11, after V lost 0 bases and J lost 1 base. CDR3 loop: CASSIDSPTRLAGTDTQYF. CDR3 nucleotide sequence: TGTGCCAGTAGTATAGATTCTCCAACAAGACTAGCGGGCACAGATACGCAGTATTTT. Variable domain in full (rest from reference TRBV19 and TRBJ2-3): DGGITQSPKYLFRKEGQNVTLSCEQNLNHDAMYWYRQDPGQGLRLIYYSQIVNDFQKGDIAEGYSVSREKKESFPLTVTSAQKNPTAFYLCASSIDSPTRLAGTDTQYFGPGTRLTVL.

This sequence joins TRBV7-9 and TRBJ1-4; D possibly corresponds to TRBD1 (6 bases). V lost 2 bases to trimming and J lost 8 bases, with 15 bases between them. The CDR3 spans 15 residues. Germline V gene lookup returns CDR1 SEHNR and CDR2 FQNEAQ (reference sequence). CDR3 in DNA: TGTGCCAGCAGCTTATTGGGGGGGCAAGGAGAAAAACTGTTTTTT. Encoded protein: CASSLLGGQGEKLFF.

V and J are TRBV27 and TRBJ1-2; D gene ambiguous. Trimming took 4 bases from V and 8 from J, leaving 11 bases between them. The CDR3 runs 12 residues. Germline CDR1 MNHEY, CDR2 SMNVEV (reference sequence). CDR3 sequence reads: CASSSFPGGYTF. CDR3 DNA sequence: TGTGCCAGCAGTTCTTTCCCCGGGGGCTACACCTTC.

This clone was recorded once. The genes are TRBV10-3 and TRBJ2-7; no clear D. The CDR3 length is 15 residues. The V gene lost 10 bases and the J gene lost 0 bases, with 19 bases spanning the gap. From germline, CDR1 is ENHRY and CDR2 SYGVKD. For the CDR3, the DNA is TGTGCCACCAGGAGCGACCGTACCGTCTCCTACGAGCAGTACTTC. Protein sequence: CATRSDRTVSYEQYF.

The chain employs TRBV30 and TRBJ1-1; D possibly corresponds to TRBD1 (5 bases). V lost 7 bases and J 2 bases, leaving 17 bases between the germline ends. Germline CDR1 reads GTSNPN; CDR2 reads SVGIG (reference sequence). The CDR3 has 14 amino acids. The CDR3 sequence is CAFLRARENTEAFF. In DNA form, the CDR3 reads TGTGCCTTCCTTCGCGCCAGGGAAAACACTGAAGCTTTCTTT.

V usage is TRBV25-1 and J usage is TRBJ2-2; 8 bases are a match to TRBD2. The CDR3 totals 16 residues. After removal of 1 base from V and 2 bases from J, the junction contained 3 bases not matched to a gene. Germline CDR1 is MGHDK and CDR2 is SYGVNS. CDR3 region: CASSEWLAGNTGELFF. In DNA form, the CDR3 reads TGTGCCAGCAGTGAATGGTTAGCGGGAAACACCGGGGAGCTGTTTTTT.

The chain is built from TRBV29-1 and TRBJ2-1; D might be TRBD1 (7 bases). Germline lookup yields CDR1 SQVTM and CDR2 ANQGSEA. The V and J ends lost 7 bases and 2 bases respectively, with 12 bases between them. This CDR3 is built from 13 residues. The CDR3 nucleotides are TGCAGCGGCGGGACAGCTGCCTACAATGAGCAGTTCTTC. Its protein product is CSGGTAAYNEQFF.